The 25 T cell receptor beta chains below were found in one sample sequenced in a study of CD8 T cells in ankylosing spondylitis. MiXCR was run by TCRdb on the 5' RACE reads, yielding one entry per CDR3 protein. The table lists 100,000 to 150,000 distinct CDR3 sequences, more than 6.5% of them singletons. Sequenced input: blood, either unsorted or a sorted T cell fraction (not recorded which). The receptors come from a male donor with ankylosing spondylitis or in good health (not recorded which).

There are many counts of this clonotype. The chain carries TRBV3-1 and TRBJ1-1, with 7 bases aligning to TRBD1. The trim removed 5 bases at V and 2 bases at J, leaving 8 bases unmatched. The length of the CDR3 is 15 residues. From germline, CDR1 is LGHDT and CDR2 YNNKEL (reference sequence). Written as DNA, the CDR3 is TGTGCCAGCAGCTTTCCGGGACAGCGTAACACTGAAGCTTTCTTT. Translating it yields CASSFPGQRNTEAFF.

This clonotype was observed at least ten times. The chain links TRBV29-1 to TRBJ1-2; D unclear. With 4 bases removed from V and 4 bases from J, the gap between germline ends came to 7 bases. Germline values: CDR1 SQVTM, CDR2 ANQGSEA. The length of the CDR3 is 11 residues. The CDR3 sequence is CSVVAFYGYTF. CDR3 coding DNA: TGCAGCGTTGTTGCATTCTATGGCTACACCTTC.

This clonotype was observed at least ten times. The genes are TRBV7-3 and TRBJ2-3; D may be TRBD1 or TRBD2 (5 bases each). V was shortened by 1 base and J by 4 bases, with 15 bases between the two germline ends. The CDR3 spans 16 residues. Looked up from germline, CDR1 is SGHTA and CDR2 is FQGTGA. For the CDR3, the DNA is TGTGCCAGCAGCTTAAGAGCAGGGCTCGGGGCAGATACGCAGTATTTT. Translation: CASSLRAGLGADTQYF.

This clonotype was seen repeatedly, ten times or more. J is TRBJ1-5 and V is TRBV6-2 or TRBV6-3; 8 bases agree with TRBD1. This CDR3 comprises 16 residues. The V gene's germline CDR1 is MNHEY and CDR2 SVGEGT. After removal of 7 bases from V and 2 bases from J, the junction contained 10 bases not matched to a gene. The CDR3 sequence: CASTTTVTGGNQPQHF. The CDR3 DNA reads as TGTGCCAGCACCACCACCGTGACAGGGGGCAATCAGCCCCAGCATTTT.

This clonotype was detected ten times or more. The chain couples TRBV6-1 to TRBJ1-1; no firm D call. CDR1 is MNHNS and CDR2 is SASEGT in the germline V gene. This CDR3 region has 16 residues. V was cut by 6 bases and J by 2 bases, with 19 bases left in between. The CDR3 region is CASSPDYWTGNTEAFF. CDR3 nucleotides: TGTGCCAGCAGCCCCGATTATTGGACGGGAAACACTGAAGCTTTCTTT.

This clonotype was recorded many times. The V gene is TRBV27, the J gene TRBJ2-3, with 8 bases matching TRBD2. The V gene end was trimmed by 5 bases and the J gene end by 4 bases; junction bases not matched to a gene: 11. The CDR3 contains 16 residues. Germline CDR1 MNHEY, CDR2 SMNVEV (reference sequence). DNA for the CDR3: TGTGCCAGCAGTCCCCAACCGGGACTAGGTCCAGATACGCAGTATTTT. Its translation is CASSPQPGLGPDTQYF.

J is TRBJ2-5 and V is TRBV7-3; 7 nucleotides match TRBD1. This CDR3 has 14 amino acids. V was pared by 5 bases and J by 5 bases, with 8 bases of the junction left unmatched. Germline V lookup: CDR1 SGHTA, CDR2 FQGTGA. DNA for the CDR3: TGTGCCAGCAGCCCTCAACAGGGGTGGGAGACCCAGTACTTC. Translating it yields CASSPQQGWETQYF.

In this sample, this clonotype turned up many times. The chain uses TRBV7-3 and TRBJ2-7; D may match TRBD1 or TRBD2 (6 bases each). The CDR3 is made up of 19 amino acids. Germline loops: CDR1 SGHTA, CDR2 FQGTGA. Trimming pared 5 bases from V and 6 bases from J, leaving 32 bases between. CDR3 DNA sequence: TGTGCCAGCAGCCCATTCTGGGGACACCGGGGGATCCTCTTCCTCGAGCAGTACTTC. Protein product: CASSPFWGHRGILFLEQYF.

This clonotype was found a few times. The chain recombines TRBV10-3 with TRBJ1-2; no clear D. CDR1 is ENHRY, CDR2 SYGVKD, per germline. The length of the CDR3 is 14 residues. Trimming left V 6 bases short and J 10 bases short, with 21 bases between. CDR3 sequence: CAIRENPKSDDYTF. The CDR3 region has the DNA TGTGCCATCAGGGAGAACCCGAAAAGTGATGACTACACCTTC.

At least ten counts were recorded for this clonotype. The chain's CDR3 is CASSLLLAGNTIYF. CDR3 in DNA: TGTGCCAGCAGCTTACTTCTTGCTGGAAACACCATATATTTT. V gene TRBV11-2 combines with J gene TRBJ1-3, with unresolved D. Germline CDR1 and CDR2: SGHAT and FQNNGV. This CDR3 contains 14 residues. Trimming stripped 2 bases from V and 2 bases from J, with 7 bases between.

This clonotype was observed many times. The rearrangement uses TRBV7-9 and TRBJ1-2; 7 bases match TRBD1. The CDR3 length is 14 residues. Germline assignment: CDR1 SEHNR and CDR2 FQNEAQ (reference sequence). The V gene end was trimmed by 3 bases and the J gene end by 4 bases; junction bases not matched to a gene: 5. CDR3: CASSFGTEVYGYTF. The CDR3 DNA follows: TGTGCCAGCAGCTTTGGGACAGAGGTCTATGGCTACACCTTC.

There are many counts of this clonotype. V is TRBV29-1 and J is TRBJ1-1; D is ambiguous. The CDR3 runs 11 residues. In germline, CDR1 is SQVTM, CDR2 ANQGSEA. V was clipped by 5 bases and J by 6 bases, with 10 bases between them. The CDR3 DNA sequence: TGCAGCGTTTGGTCGGTCGCTGAAGCTTTCTTT. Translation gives CSVWSVAEAFF.

The DNA of the CDR3 is TGCAGCGCTAGCTTACAGGGGCAGCCCCAGCATTTT. Translating gives CSASLQGQPQHF. This chain joins TRBV29-1 and TRBJ1-5, with TRBD1 identical over 7 bases. Per the germline V gene, CDR1 is SQVTM and CDR2 is ANQGSEA. The CDR3 covers 12 residues. V lost 7 bases to trimming and J lost 7 bases; unmatched junction nucleotides: 7.

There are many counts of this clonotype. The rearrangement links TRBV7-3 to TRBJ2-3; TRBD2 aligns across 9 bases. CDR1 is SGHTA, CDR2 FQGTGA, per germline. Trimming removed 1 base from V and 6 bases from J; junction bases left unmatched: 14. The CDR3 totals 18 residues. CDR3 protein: CASSLMSSSGGITDTQYF. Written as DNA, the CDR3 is TGTGCCAGCAGCTTAATGTCAAGCAGCGGGGGGATCACTGATACGCAGTATTTT.

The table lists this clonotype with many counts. The CDR3 sequence: CASSFEGLAKNIQYF. The CDR3 DNA reads as TGTGCCAGCAGTTTCGAGGGGTTAGCCAAAAACATTCAGTACTTC. The rearrangement links TRBV12-3 or TRBV12-4 to TRBJ2-4; D possibly matches TRBD1 or TRBD2 (5 bases each). V shed 3 bases and J shed 0 bases, with 9 bases lying between them. There are 15 residues in the CDR3.

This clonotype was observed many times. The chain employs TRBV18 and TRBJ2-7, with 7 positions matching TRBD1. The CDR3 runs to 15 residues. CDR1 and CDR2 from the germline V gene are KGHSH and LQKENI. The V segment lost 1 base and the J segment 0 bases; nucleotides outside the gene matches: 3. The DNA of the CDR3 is TGTGCCAGCTCACCACGGACAGGTAGCTCCTACGAGCAGTACTTC. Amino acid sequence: CASSPRTGSSYEQYF. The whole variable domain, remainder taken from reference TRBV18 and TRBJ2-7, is NAGVMQNPRHLVRRRGQEARLRCSPMKGHSHVYWYRQLPEEGLKFMVYLQKENIIDESGMPKERFSAEFPKEGPSILRIQQVVRGDSAAYFCASSPRTGSSYEQYFGPGTRLTVT.

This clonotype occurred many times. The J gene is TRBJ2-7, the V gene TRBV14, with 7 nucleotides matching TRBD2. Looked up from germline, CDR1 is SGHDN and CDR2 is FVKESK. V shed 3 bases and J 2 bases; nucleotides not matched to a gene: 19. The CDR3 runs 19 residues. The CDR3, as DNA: TGTGCCAGCAGCCACAAGAGGGGCACCGGACTAGGATTCCCCTACGAGCAGTACTTC. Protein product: CASSHKRGTGLGFPYEQYF.

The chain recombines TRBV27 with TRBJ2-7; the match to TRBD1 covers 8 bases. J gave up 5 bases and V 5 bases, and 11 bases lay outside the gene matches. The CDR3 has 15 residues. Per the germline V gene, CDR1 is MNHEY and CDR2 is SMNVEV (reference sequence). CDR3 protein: CASSVLRGHPDEQYF. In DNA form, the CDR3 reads TGTGCCAGCAGTGTACTCAGGGGGCACCCCGACGAGCAGTACTTC.

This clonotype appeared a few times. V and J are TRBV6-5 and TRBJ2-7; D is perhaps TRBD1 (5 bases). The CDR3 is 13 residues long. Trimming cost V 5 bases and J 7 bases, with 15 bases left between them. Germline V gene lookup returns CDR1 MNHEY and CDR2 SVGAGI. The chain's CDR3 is CASSLHRGFEQYF. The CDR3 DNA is TGTGCCAGCAGTCTACATAGGGGTTTTGAGCAGTACTTC.

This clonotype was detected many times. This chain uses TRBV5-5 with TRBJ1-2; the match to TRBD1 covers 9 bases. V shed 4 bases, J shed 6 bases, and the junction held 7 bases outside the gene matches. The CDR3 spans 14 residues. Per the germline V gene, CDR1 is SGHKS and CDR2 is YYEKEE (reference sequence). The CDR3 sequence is CASSNRDRDHGYTF. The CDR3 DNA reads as TGTGCCAGCAGCAACCGGGACAGGGATCATGGCTACACCTTC.

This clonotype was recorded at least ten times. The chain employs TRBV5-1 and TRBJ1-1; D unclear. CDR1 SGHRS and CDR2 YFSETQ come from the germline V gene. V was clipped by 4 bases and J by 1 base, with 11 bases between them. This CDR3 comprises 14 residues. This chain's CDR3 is CASSPHPGNTEAFF. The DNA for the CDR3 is TGCGCCAGCAGCCCCCATCCGGGGAACACTGAAGCTTTCTTT.

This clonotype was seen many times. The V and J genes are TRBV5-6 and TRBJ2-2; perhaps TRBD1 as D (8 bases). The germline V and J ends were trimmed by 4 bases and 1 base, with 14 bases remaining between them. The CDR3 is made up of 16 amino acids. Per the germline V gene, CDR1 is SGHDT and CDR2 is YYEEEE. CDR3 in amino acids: CASSGHRGGNTGELFF. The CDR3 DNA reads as TGTGCCAGCAGCGGGCACAGGGGGGGGAACACCGGGGAGCTGTTTTTT.

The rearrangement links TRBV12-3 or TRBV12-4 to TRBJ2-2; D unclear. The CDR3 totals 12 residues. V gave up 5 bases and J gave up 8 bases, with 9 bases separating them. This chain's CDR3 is CASSQAVGELFF. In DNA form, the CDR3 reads TGTGCCAGCAGTCAGGCGGTGGGGGAGCTGTTTTTT.

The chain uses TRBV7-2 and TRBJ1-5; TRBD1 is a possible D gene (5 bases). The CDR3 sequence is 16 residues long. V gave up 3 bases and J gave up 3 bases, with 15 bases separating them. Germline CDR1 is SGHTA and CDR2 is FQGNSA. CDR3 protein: CASSLVQGLLNQPQHF. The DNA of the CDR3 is TGTGCCAGCAGCTTGGTCCAGGGCCTCCTCAATCAGCCCCAGCATTTT. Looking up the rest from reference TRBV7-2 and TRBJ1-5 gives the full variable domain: GAGVSQSPSNKVTEKGKDVELRCDPISGHTALYWYRQSLGQGLEFLIYFQGNSAPDKSGLPSDRFSAERTGGSVSTLTIQRTQQEDSAVYLCASSLVQGLLNQPQHFGDGTRLSIL.

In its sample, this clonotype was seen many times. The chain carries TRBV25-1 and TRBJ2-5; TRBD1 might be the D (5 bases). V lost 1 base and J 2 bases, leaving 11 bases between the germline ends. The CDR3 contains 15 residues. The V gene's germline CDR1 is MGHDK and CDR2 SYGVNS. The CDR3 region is CASSEFGRAQETQYF. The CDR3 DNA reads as TGTGCCAGCAGTGAATTTGGCAGGGCACAAGAGACCCAGTACTTC.